Included here is one T cell receptor (beta chain) sequence, with context. Its antigen is as yet unknown. The data were taken from a study of T cells in Graves' hyperthyroidism and ophthalmopathy. Study conclusions and caveats: The blood repertoire included most of the expanded thyroid clonotypes above 0.001.

The CDR3 sequence is 16 residues long. Germline CDR1 MDHEN, CDR2 SYDVKM. V was clipped by 5 bases and J by 1 base; unmatched bases: 7. The investigators amplified TCR beta CDR3 regions from RNA transcripts. HTBI primers were employed in a first-round RT-PCR of the TCR CDR3. TCRdb re-called the multiplex PCR reads through MiXCR, storing one row per CDR3 protein. The sample consists of 200,000 to 250,000 distinct CDR3 sequences, roughly 15% of them appearing once. The sequence was collected from a young woman with Graves' ophthalmopathy. The chain links TRBV28 to TRBJ1-1, with 10 nucleotides matching TRBD1. The source material was blood. The CDR3 protein is CASSPRQGAQNTEAFF. CDR3 bases: TGTGCCAGCAGTCCCCGACAGGGGGCCCAGAACACTGAAGCTTTCTTT.